Below are 18 T cell receptor beta chains sequenced from a single sample in a study of response to subunit inactivated influenza vaccine (dated by TCRdb to 2016 to 2018). Library prep was done by RT-PCR. Sequencing was performed on an Illumina HiSeq 2500. Using fastp at Q25 and MiXCR, TCRdb reprocessed the public reads and kept productive beta chains. Each entry merges the rows of one CDR3 protein and shows their most common DNA and genes. This sample comprises roughly 780,000 distinct CDR3 sequences, about 18% of them detected only once. Roughly a tenth of the sample is taken by the ten largest. The starting material was PBMCs from blood, obtained 4 to 6 days after vaccination. The receptors were sampled from a man aged 45-65 years who received an inactivated influenza vaccine. Donor details come from another sample of the same person, matched by shared clones.

V and J are TRBV2 and TRBJ1-2; D uncertain. Germline V gene sequence: CDR1 SNHLY, CDR2 FYNNEI. The CDR3 covers 12 residues. V shed 8 bases and J shed 1 base, with 8 bases lying between them. CDR3 sequence (DNA): TGTGCCAGCGCCGCCGTTAACTATGGCTACACCTTC. Its protein product is CASAAVNYGYTF.

This chain links TRBV30 with TRBJ2-7; D gene unclear. Per the germline V gene, CDR1 is GTSNPN and CDR2 is SVGIG (reference sequence). V was cut by 4 bases and J by 3 bases, with 7 bases left in between. The CDR3 extends over 11 amino acids. For the CDR3, the DNA is TGTGCCTGGACTGATGGCTACGAGCAGTACTTC. Its protein is CAWTDGYEQYF.

The chain has TRBV12-3 or TRBV12-4 and TRBJ2-2; D remains ambiguous. The CDR3 extends over 15 amino acids. V shed 5 bases and J shed 7 bases, with 17 bases lying between them. This CDR3 is CASSENTLPGGELFF. Written as DNA, the CDR3 is TGTGCCAGCAGTGAAAACACCCTCCCGGGCGGGGAGCTGTTTTTT.

This sequence joins TRBV9 and TRBJ2-1, with D perhaps assigned TRBD1 or TRBD2 (5 bases each). V lost 3 bases and J lost 3, with 16 bases in between. CDR3 size: 16 residues. The germline gives CDR1 SGDLS, CDR2 YYNGEE. CDR3 coding DNA: TGTGCCAGCAGCGGACCTCTTCGGGACGTCTACAATGAGCAGTTCTTC. Translation gives CASSGPLRDVYNEQFF.

The chain employs TRBV20-1 and TRBJ2-3; TRBD2 aligns across 8 bases. Germline trimming cut 6 bases from V and 0 bases from J; bases unmatched to any gene: 5. The germline CDR1 and CDR2 sequences are DFQATT and SNEGSKA (reference sequence). The CDR3 spans 14 residues. Here the CDR3 DNA reads TGCAGTGCCCGTGCGGGAGGTAGCACAGATACGCAGTATTTT. Translating gives CSARAGGSTDTQYF.

Concerning this clonotype: Relative to the germline gene, one junction end is altered; a read error may explain this. The chain couples TRBV25-1 to TRBJ1-2; no clear D gene. Germline V gene data show CDR1 as MGHDK and CDR2 as SYGVNS. The CDR3 has 15 residues. As DNA, the CDR3 is TGTGCCAGCAGTGAAGACGCGGCAGCGACTAAACCCCCGCTCTTC. Residues: CASSEDAAATKPPLF.

This clonotype has only a few counts. The chain is built from TRBV20-1 and TRBJ2-5; possibly TRBD1 or TRBD2 for D (6 bases each). Germline assignment: CDR1 DFQATT and CDR2 SNEGSKA (reference sequence). V was shortened by 2 bases and J by 4 bases, with 14 bases between the two germline ends. This CDR3 spans 14 amino acids. CDR3 in amino acids: CSARHYGGLETQYF. DNA of the CDR3: TGCAGTGCTAGACACTACGGGGGCTTAGAGACCCAGTACTTC.

This clonotype came up many times. V usage is TRBV6-5 and J usage is TRBJ2-3; 11 bases are a match to TRBD2. CDR1 is MNHEY and CDR2 is SVGAGI in the germline V gene. This CDR3 contains 12 residues. Unmatched junction bases numbered 0, after V lost 0 bases and J lost 13 bases. The CDR3 nucleotides read TGTGCCAGCAGTTACTCGGGACTAGCGGAGTATTTT. As protein: CASSYSGLAEYF.

This clonotype was observed a few times. This sequence joins TRBV10-3 and TRBJ2-7; the D is unclear. From germline, CDR1 is ENHRY and CDR2 SYGVKD. This CDR3 has 14 amino acids. Trimming shortened V by 3 bases and J by 1 base, and 10 bases separated the two germline ends. The CDR3: CAISDLSRSYEQYF. CDR3 nucleotide sequence: TGTGCCATCAGTGATCTCTCACGGTCCTACGAGCAGTACTTC.

This sequence joins TRBV24-1 and TRBJ2-1, with D unclear. The CDR3 loop spans 15 amino acids. Germline V gene data show CDR1 as KGHDR and CDR2 as SFDVKD. Trimming cost V 3 bases and J 4 bases, with 12 bases left between them. CDR3 amino acids: CATSDTRGSYNEQFF. CDR3 nucleotides: TGTGCCACCAGTGATACTCGCGGAAGTTACAATGAGCAGTTCTTC.

The V gene is TRBV4-2, the J gene TRBJ2-7; tentative D call: TRBD2 (5 bases). The germline V and J ends were trimmed by 1 base and 3 bases, with 16 bases remaining between them. This CDR3 has 16 amino acids. The germline CDR1 and CDR2 sequences are LGHNA and YNFKEQ. In DNA form, the CDR3 reads TGTGCCAGCAGCCAAGCAGCCCGACTACCCAACTACGAGCAGTACTTC. Its protein is CASSQAARLPNYEQYF.

The chain carries TRBV20-1 and TRBJ1-5; 12 bases fit TRBD1. Trimming took 1 base from V and 7 from J; bases not matched to a gene: 8. This CDR3 spans 16 amino acids. The germline V gene has CDR1 DFQATT and CDR2 SNEGSKA (reference sequence). CDR3 in DNA: TGCAGTGCTAGAGTGGGGGGACAGGGGGCAGGACAGCCCCAGCATTTT. This codes for CSARVGGQGAGQPQHF.

V and J are TRBV20-1 and TRBJ1-1; 11 bases match TRBD1. Germline CDR1 and CDR2: DFQATT and SNEGSKA (reference sequence). This CDR3 spans 15 amino acids. V lost 1 base to trimming and J lost 8 bases; unmatched junction nucleotides: 9. CDR3 coding DNA: TGCAGTGCTAGAGTTTTTGGACAGGGGGCTGGGGAAGCTTTCTTT. Its translation: CSARVFGQGAGEAFF.

This chain joins TRBV24-1 and TRBJ2-7; TRBD1 or TRBD2 may be the D gene (5 bases each). The CDR3 is 15 residues long. Trimming left V 4 bases short and J 1 base short, with 13 bases between. Germline V gene data show CDR1 as KGHDR and CDR2 as SFDVKD. This CDR3 is CATSEPRDGSYEQYF. The CDR3 DNA follows: TGTGCCACCAGTGAGCCCCGGGACGGATCCTACGAGCAGTACTTC.

J is TRBJ2-3 and V is TRBV11-2; 8 positions agree with TRBD2. With 3 bases clipped from V and 4 bases from J, the junction kept 12 bases outside the gene matches. Germline V lookup: CDR1 SGHAT, CDR2 FQNNGV. The CDR3 totals 17 residues. Written as DNA, the CDR3 is TGTGCCAGCAGCTTCCCCCGACTAGCGCCAAACTCAGATACGCAGTATTTT. Its translation is CASSFPRLAPNSDTQYF.

The DNA of the CDR3 is TGTGCCAGCAGTTACTCGTGGGCAGGGCAAGAGACCCAGTACTTC. The encoded protein is CASSYSWAGQETQYF. J is TRBJ2-5 and V is TRBV6-5, with D perhaps TRBD1 (5 bases). Germline CDR1 MNHEY, CDR2 SVGAGI. CDR3 length: 15 residues. V was pared by 0 bases and J by 2 bases, with 10 bases between.

J is TRBJ2-3 and V is TRBV25-1, with 10 bases matching TRBD2. Germline CDR1 MGHDK, CDR2 SYGVNS. The CDR3 contains 16 residues. V gave up 1 base and J gave up 6 bases; unmatched junction bases: 7. The CDR3 region is CASSESPSGSPDTQYF. The DNA of the CDR3 is TGTGCCAGCAGTGAATCCCCTAGCGGGAGCCCGGATACGCAGTATTTT.

The chain links TRBV28 to TRBJ1-5; D not resolved. The CDR3 length is 17 residues. V was pared by 1 base and J by 0 bases, with 13 bases between. Germline V gene lookup returns CDR1 MDHEN and CDR2 SYDVKM. Written as DNA, the CDR3 is TGTGCCAGCAGTTTATTTGACATCTTCAATAGCAATCAGCCCCAGCATTTT. Amino acid sequence: CASSLFDIFNSNQPQHF.